The clone carrying this T cell receptor (beta chain) has a handful of counts. Its antigen is not identified. A single record per CDR3 protein comes from TCRdb applying MiXCR to the RT-PCR reads. This table holds 650,000 to 800,000 distinct CDR3 sequences, approximately 15% found once. These data are taken from a study of response to subunit inactivated influenza vaccine. Study-wide results and limits: The authors proposed limited new T cell recruitment per seasonal influenza vaccination.

CDR3 size: 14 residues. Germline loops: CDR1 SGHNT, CDR2 YYREEE (reference sequence). Trimming removed 2 bases from V and 8 bases from J; junction bases left unmatched: 6. This chain joins TRBV5-4 and TRBJ2-3; 9 nucleotides agree with TRBD2. The sequence was obtained from a man in his fifties who received an inactivated influenza vaccine. The sequencing used PBMCs from blood, collected 14 to 15 days before vaccination. In DNA, the CDR3 is TGTGCCAGCAGCTTAGCGGGGGGCCCTGGTACGCAGTATTTT. Translated, it gives CASSLAGGPGTQYF.